Below, 19 T cell receptor beta chains from the same sample are listed, as sequenced in a study of blood T cell repertoires in COVID-19. Data came from immunoSEQ multiplex PCR; TCRdb stores just in-frame clones and leaves some out. The table shows fewer than 450,000 clones, with approximately 89% occurring only once. Source material: peripheral blood. The receptors originated from a woman aged 45-60 years with COVID-19, enrolled during active disease.

The chain carries TRBV27 and TRBJ2-6, with 7 bases that match TRBD1. Germline CDR1 reads MNHEY; CDR2 reads SMNVEV (reference sequence). The V gene end was trimmed by 4 bases and the J gene end by 1 base; junction bases not matched to a gene: 13. The CDR3 totals 19 residues. The CDR3 nucleotides are TGTGCCAGCAGTTACTCCTCTCGGGACAGACGGTCTGGGGCCAACGTCCTGACTTTC. It encodes CASSYSSRDRRSGANVLTF.

The chain couples TRBV9 to TRBJ1-5; TRBD1 matches 9 bases. This CDR3 contains 15 residues. Germline assignment: CDR1 SGDLS and CDR2 YYNGEE. Trimming took 3 bases from V and 6 from J; bases not matched to a gene: 7. CDR3 DNA sequence: TGTGCCAGCAGCGGGAGAGGGACAGGGAGTCAGCCCCAGCATTTT. Its protein product is CASSGRGTGSQPQHF.

The chain is built from TRBV6-5 and TRBJ2-7; TRBD1 is a possible D gene (6 bases). V was cut by 5 bases and J by 6 bases, with 17 bases left in between. The CDR3 runs 14 residues. CDR1 and CDR2 (germline): MNHEY, SVGAGI. DNA for the CDR3: TGTGCCAGCAGTCTACTCTCCAGGGGATCCGAGCAGTACTTC. This translates into CASSLLSRGSEQYF.

This clone was found once. V gene TRBV5-6 combines with J gene TRBJ1-1, with TRBD1 as a possible D gene (5 bases). The CDR3 is 15 amino acids. The germline V gene encodes CDR1 SGHDT and CDR2 YYEEEE. Deletions cut 4 bases from V and 3 bases from J, with 16 bases between. CDR3 residues: CASSPPWGRDTEAFF. In DNA, the CDR3 is TGTGCCAGCAGCCCCCCTTGGGGGAGGGACACTGAAGCTTTCTTT.

The CDR3 nucleotides are TGTGCCACCAGTGATTCGCGAGCGGGGGCCTACGGTACGCAGTATTTT. The encoded protein is CATSDSRAGAYGTQYF. This rearrangement joins TRBV24-1 to TRBJ2-3; 8 bases line up with TRBD2. CDR3 size: 16 residues. In germline, CDR1 is KGHDR, CDR2 SFDVKD. Unmatched junction bases numbered 11, after V lost 2 bases and J lost 8 bases.

The J gene is TRBJ1-2, the V gene TRBV3-1 (or the pseudogene TRBV3-2); D unresolved. The CDR3 is 14 amino acids. V gave up 1 base and J gave up 0 bases, with 6 bases separating them. Germline V gene sequence: CDR1 LGHDT, CDR2 YNNKEL (reference sequence). Written as DNA, the CDR3 is TGTGCCAGCAGCCAAGCCGGTCCTAACTATGGCTACACCTTC. Amino acids: CASSQAGPNYGYTF.

The chain employs TRBV6-6 and TRBJ1-1; a weak D match, TRBD1 (6 bases). Germline V gives CDR1 MNHNY, CDR2 SVGAGI (reference sequence). The V end was cut by 6 bases, the J end by 0 bases, with 17 bases between. CDR3 length: 16 amino acids. The DNA for the CDR3 is TGTGCCAGCAGCTACACAAAAACAGGGTTGAACACTGAAGCTTTCTTT. The encoded protein is CASSYTKTGLNTEAFF.

The V call is TRBV6-5, the J call TRBJ2-5; no definite D call. The CDR3 loop spans 13 amino acids. Trimming cost V 2 bases and J 1 base, with 5 bases left between them. Per germline, CDR1 MNHEY and CDR2 SVGAGI. The CDR3 sequence: CASSYRGQETQYF. CDR3 in DNA: TGTGCCAGCAGTTACCGCGGCCAAGAGACCCAGTACTTC.

With respect to this clone: One end of the junction varies from germline; a read error may be responsible. The V call is TRBV6-1, the J call TRBJ2-3; 9 nucleotides agree with TRBD1. The CDR3 has 14 amino acids. Germline V lookup: CDR1 MNHNS, CDR2 SASEGT. For the CDR3, the DNA is TGTGCCAGCAGGGAAGACAGGGGGACAGATACGCAGTATTTT. Residues: CASREDRGTDTQYF.

A single count supports this clone. The chain uses TRBV5-1 and TRBJ2-5; 10 bases fit TRBD2. V was pared by 0 bases and J by 5 bases, with 7 bases of the junction left unmatched. The CDR3 totals 16 residues. The V gene's germline CDR1 is SGHRS and CDR2 YFSETQ. CDR3 nucleotides: TGCGCCAGCAGCTTGGAGTCTAGCGGGGGAGGTGAGACCCAGTACTTC. It yields the protein CASSLESSGGGETQYF.

The chain is built from TRBV5-1 and TRBJ2-3; tentative D call: TRBD2 (5 bases). The CDR3 has 13 amino acids. V shed 4 bases and J shed 6 bases, with 12 bases lying between them. Germline CDR1 SGHRS, CDR2 YFSETQ. The CDR3 sequence: CASSAQPGDTQYF. The CDR3, as DNA: TGCGCCAGCAGCGCCCAACCGGGGGATACGCAGTATTTT.

The V call is TRBV6-2 or TRBV6-3, the J call TRBJ1-5; D gene ambiguous. The CDR3 has 19 amino acids. From germline, CDR1 is MNHEY and CDR2 SVGEGT. V lost 2 bases, J lost 0 bases, and 20 bases lay in between. The CDR3 region has the DNA TGTGCCAGCAGTTACGACATCTACCCTGCTTCAGGTAGCAATCAGCCCCAGCATTTT. The encoded protein is CASSYDIYPASGSNQPQHF.

This chain connects TRBV28 to TRBJ1-6; D is ambiguous. V was clipped by 4 bases and J by 0 bases, with 4 bases between them. The CDR3 runs to 14 residues. Germline CDR1 reads MDHEN; CDR2 reads SYDVKM. Written as DNA, the CDR3 is TGTGCCAGCAGTTACAACTCCTATAATTCACCCCTCCACTTT. Encoded protein: CASSYNSYNSPLHF.

The rearrangement joins TRBV5-4 to TRBJ1-1; 7 bases are a match to TRBD1. J gave up 6 bases and V 2 bases, and 10 bases lay outside the gene matches. Germline-derived CDR1 and CDR2 are SGHNT and YYREEE (reference sequence). The CDR3 length is 15 residues. The CDR3 here is CASSFGSGGRAEAFF. In nucleotides, the CDR3 is TGTGCCAGCAGCTTTGGGTCAGGGGGTAGGGCTGAAGCTTTCTTT.

The rearrangement links TRBV27 to TRBJ2-7, with TRBD2 as a possible D gene (7 bases). CDR1 is MNHEY, CDR2 SMNVEV, per germline (reference sequence). The CDR3 covers 15 residues. V was cut by 5 bases and J by 6 bases, with 20 bases left in between. CDR3 loop: CASSPRGASFLEQYF. CDR3 DNA: TGTGCCAGCAGTCCCCGGGGGGCTAGTTTCCTCGAGCAGTACTTC.

This chain links TRBV30 with TRBJ1-1, with 10 bases aligning to TRBD1. Germline V gene data show CDR1 as GTSNPN and CDR2 as SVGIG (reference sequence). V shed 2 bases, J shed 6 bases, and the junction held 6 bases outside the gene matches. The length of the CDR3 is 14 residues. CDR3 coding DNA: TGTGCCTGGAGTCCCGGACAGGGGGGTGCTGAAGCTTTCTTT. Its protein product is CAWSPGQGGAEAFF.

V usage is TRBV29-1 and J usage is TRBJ2-5, with 10 bases matching TRBD1. Trimming took 8 bases from V and 3 from J; bases not matched to a gene: 9. CDR1 SQVTM and CDR2 ANQGSEA come from the germline V gene. This CDR3 spans 14 amino acids. The CDR3 here is CSTNPGQGKETQYF. As DNA, the CDR3 is TGCAGCACGAACCCGGGACAGGGGAAAGAGACCCAGTACTTC.

The rearrangement uses TRBV2 and TRBJ2-7, with 8 nucleotides matching TRBD2. Looked up from germline, CDR1 is SNHLY and CDR2 is FYNNEI. The J segment lost 0 bases and the V segment lost 7 bases, leaving 11 bases of the junction unmatched. The CDR3 sequence is 16 residues long. The DNA of the CDR3 is TGTGCCAGCAAGCCCCGGGAGGGGACTGGCTCCTACGAGCAGTACTTC. This gives the protein CASKPREGTGSYEQYF.

The gene calls are TRBV7-8 and TRBJ2-1, with 13 bases aligning to TRBD2. The CDR3 sequence is 16 residues long. Trimming removed 1 base from V and 7 bases from J; junction bases left unmatched: 4. Germline V gene lookup returns CDR1 SGHVS and CDR2 FQNEAQ. Here the CDR3 reads CASSLGRTSGGNEQFF. The CDR3 nucleotides read TGTGCCAGCAGCTTAGGCCGGACTAGCGGGGGAAATGAGCAGTTCTTC.